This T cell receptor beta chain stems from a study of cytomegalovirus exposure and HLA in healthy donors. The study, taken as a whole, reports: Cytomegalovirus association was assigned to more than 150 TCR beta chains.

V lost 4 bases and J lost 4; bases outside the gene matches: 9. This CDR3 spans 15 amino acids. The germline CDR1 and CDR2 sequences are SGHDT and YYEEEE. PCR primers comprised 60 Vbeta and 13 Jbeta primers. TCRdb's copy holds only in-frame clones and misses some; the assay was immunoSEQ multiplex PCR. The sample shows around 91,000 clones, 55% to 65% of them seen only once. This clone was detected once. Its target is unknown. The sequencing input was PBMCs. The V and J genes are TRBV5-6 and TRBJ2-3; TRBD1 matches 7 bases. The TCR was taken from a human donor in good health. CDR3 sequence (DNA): TGTGCCAGCAGCGGGACAGTTTCCTATTCAGATACGCAGTATTTT. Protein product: CASSGTVSYSDTQYF.